This T cell receptor (beta chain) was sequenced in a study of shared clonotypes between healthy human individuals. General study results and limits: Relative to their counterparts shared across all four donors, non-shared clonotypes exhibited diminished generation probabilities. The study generally estimated greater richness for naive than memory subsets.

Every subset had its genomic DNA shared out evenly among several immunoSEQ plates. Sequencing used immunoSEQ multiplex PCR; TCRdb keeps in-frame clones, though not all of them. In the table there are around 580,000 clones, roughly 98% of which are singletons. Naive-designated CD8 cells lacked CD45RO, were positively enriched for CCR7, and omitted terminally differentiated effector memory CD45RA+ cells. As regards this clone: Antigen: not known.

Sequences were obtained from naive CD8+ T cells sorted from blood. This clonotype originated in a young man in good health.

CDR3 DNA sequence: TGTGCCAGCAGCCCGGGTGGGGTTATGGGGCTGAACACCATATATTTT. It codes for CASSPGGVMGLNTIYF. The chain links TRBV7-9 to TRBJ1-3, with a weak D call TRBD1 (5 bases). V shed 5 bases and J shed 7 bases, with 21 bases lying between them. CDR1 and CDR2 from the germline V gene are SEHNR and FQNEAQ (reference sequence). The CDR3 sequence is 16 residues long. The full variable domain, rest sourced from reference TRBV7-9 and TRBJ1-3, is DTGVSQNPRHKITKRGQNVTFRCDPISEHNRLYWYRQTLGQGPEFLTYFQNEAQLEKSRLLSDRFSAERPKGSFSTLEIQRTEQGDSAMYLCASSPGGVMGLNTIYFGEGSWLTVV.